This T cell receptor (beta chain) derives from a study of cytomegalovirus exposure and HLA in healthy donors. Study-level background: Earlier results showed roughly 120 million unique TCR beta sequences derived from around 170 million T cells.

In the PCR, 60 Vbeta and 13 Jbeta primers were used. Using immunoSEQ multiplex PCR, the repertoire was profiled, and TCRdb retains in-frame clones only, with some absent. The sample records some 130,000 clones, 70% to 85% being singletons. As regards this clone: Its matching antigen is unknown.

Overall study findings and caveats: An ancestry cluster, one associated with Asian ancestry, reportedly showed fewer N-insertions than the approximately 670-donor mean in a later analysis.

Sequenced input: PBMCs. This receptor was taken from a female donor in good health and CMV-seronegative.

This CDR3 reads CASSVSGTSYNEQFF. For the CDR3, the DNA is TGTGCCAGCAGCGTTAGCGGGACCTCCTACAATGAGCAGTTCTTC. V and J are TRBV9 and TRBJ2-1, with 8 bases that match TRBD2. The CDR3 runs to 15 residues. Trimming removed 2 bases from V and 0 bases from J; junction bases left unmatched: 1. Germline V gene sequence: CDR1 SGDLS, CDR2 YYNGEE.